The rows below give T cell receptor beta chains drawn from one sample of a study of Graves' ophthalmopathy and Graves' hyperthyroidism. TCRdb reanalysed the multiplex PCR reads using MiXCR and keeps one entry per CDR3 protein. This sample has under 800,000 distinct CDR3 sequences, with 20% to 25% found just once. The material sequenced was peripheral blood. The receptors derive from a woman aged 18-29 years with stable Graves' hyperthyroidism. Some clones in this sample may be carry-over from other donors' samples. Both conserved end residues are part of each CDR3. The D gene is left open where the match is weak. Not every row has a clone size; where given, it reads once, few, many or a size class.

DNA: TGTGCCAGCAGTGCCTGGGACTTGAACACTGAAGCTTTCTTT
CDR3: CASSAWDLNTEAFF
D: .
size: many
J: TRBJ1-1
V: TRBV6-1

DNA: TGCAGTGCTAGGGACCGGGACACAATTGGGGAATTGAGGGTCTATGGCTACACCTTC
CDR3: CSARDRDTIGELRVYGYTF
D: .
size: many
J: TRBJ1-2
V: TRBV20-1

DNA: TGCGCCAGCAGCCCCTGGGGAAGGGTTCAGCCCCAGCATTTT
CDR3: CASSPWGRVQPQHF
D: .
size: many
J: TRBJ1-5
V: TRBV4-1

DNA: TGTGCCAGCAGCTTACCAGGGCTTACTGGGGCCAACGTCCTGACTTTC
CDR3: CASSLPGLTGANVLTF
D: .
size: .
J: TRBJ2-6
V: TRBV11-2

DNA: TGTGCCAGCAGTTTAAGTTATCCGGGGGGCTACACCTTC
CDR3: CASSLSYPGGYTF
D: .
size: many
J: TRBJ1-2
V: TRBV12-3/TRBV12-4

DNA: TGTGCCAGCAGTTACCGGTACCCTACCTACGAGCAGTACTTC
CDR3: CASSYRYPTYEQYF
D: .
size: many
J: TRBJ2-7
V: TRBV6-2/TRBV6-3

DNA: TGTGCCATCAGTGAGTTAAAAGGGGGCGCCTTCTACGAGCAGTACTTC
CDR3: CAISELKGGAFYEQYF
D: TRBD1
size: .
J: TRBJ2-7
V: TRBV10-3

DNA: TGTGCCAGCAGCTTAACGGCAGCTAGCAATCAGCCCCAGCATTTT
CDR3: CASSLTAASNQPQHF
D: .
size: .
J: TRBJ1-5
V: TRBV7-2

DNA: TGTGCCAGCAGTTTAGGACGCATGAACAACTATGGCTACACCTTC
CDR3: CASSLGRMNNYGYTF
D: .
size: many
J: TRBJ1-2
V: TRBV28

DNA: TGTGCCACCAGCCGAGAGGGGCAGGGTTGGCAGCCCCAGCATTTT
CDR3: CATSREGQGWQPQHF
D: .
size: many
J: TRBJ1-5
V: TRBV15

DNA: TGTGCCAGCAGCACCCTAAGCGGGACATTGAACACTGAAGCTTTCTTT
CDR3: CASSTLSGTLNTEAFF
D: .
size: .
J: TRBJ1-1
V: TRBV28

DNA: TGTGCCTGTCAGGGGGAGTTTAATTCACCCCTCCACTTT
CDR3: CACQGEFNSPLHF
D: TRBD1
size: many
J: TRBJ1-6
V: TRBV30

DNA: TGTGCCAGCAGTTTATTGGGTAGCGGAAACATTCAGTACTTC
CDR3: CASSLLGSGNIQYF
D: .
size: many
J: TRBJ2-4
V: TRBV28

DNA: TGTGCCAGCAGCCCGTGGTCTAGCGGGATCCACGAGCAGTACTTC
CDR3: CASSPWSSGIHEQYF
D: TRBD2
size: many
J: TRBJ2-7
V: TRBV7-2

DNA: TGTGCCAGCAGCTTCAGGGAATCTGAAGCTTTCTTT
CDR3: CASSFRESEAFF
D: .
size: .
J: TRBJ1-1
V: TRBV7-8

DNA: TGCGCCAGCAGCCAAGAATCCCCTCAACGAACTGAAGCTTTCTTT
CDR3: CASSQESPQRTEAFF
D: .
size: .
J: TRBJ1-1
V: TRBV4-1

DNA: TGTGCCAGTGAACAGGGGGGGGCAGAGACCCAGTACTTC
CDR3: CASEQGGAETQYF
D: .
size: .
J: TRBJ2-5
V: TRBV7-2

DNA: TGTGCCAGCAGTTTACAGTCAGGGCCCCAGCATTTT
CDR3: CASSLQSGPQHF
D: .
size: .
J: TRBJ1-5
V: TRBV28

DNA: TGTGCCACCGGGGACAGGGGGCATTACTACGAGCAGTACTTC
CDR3: CATGDRGHYYEQYF
D: TRBD1
size: few
J: TRBJ2-7
V: TRBV13

DNA: TGCAGTGCTAGGGGCGGGGGACCGTACCAAGAGACCCAGTACTTC
CDR3: CSARGGGPYQETQYF
D: TRBD2
size: hyperexpanded
J: TRBJ2-5
V: TRBV20-1

DNA: TGCAGTGCACCTTTTTGGAACACTGAAGCTTTCTTT
CDR3: CSAPFWNTEAFF
D: .
size: .
J: TRBJ1-1
V: TRBV20-1

DNA: TGCGCCAGCAGCTTGTTGGGACAGCTCAATCAGCCCCAGCATTTT
CDR3: CASSLLGQLNQPQHF
D: TRBD1
size: many
J: TRBJ1-5
V: TRBV5-1

DNA: TGTGCCAGCACCCGGGACGTAAACACTGAAGCTTTCTTT
CDR3: CASTRDVNTEAFF
D: .
size: .
J: TRBJ1-1
V: TRBV2

DNA: TGTGCCAGCACCGGAGGCAGCCTCGGAGAGACCCAGTACTTC
CDR3: CASTGGSLGETQYF
D: .
size: .
J: TRBJ2-5
V: TRBV6-5

DNA: TGTGCCAGCACACAAAAGGGGAACATTCAGTACTTC
CDR3: CASTQKGNIQYF
D: .
size: few
J: TRBJ2-4
V: TRBV28

DNA: TGTGCCAGCAGCACCATACCAGAGGACGAGCAGTACTTC
CDR3: CASSTIPEDEQYF
D: .
size: many
J: TRBJ2-7
V: TRBV13

DNA: TGCAGTGCTAGTCCGCCACTAGACAGCTCCGGTGGAGCTTTCTTT
CDR3: CSASPPLDSSGGAFF
D: .
size: .
J: TRBJ1-1
V: TRBV20-1

DNA: TGTGCCAGCAGTTTTACACCTCAGGGGAACACTGAAGCTTTCTTT
CDR3: CASSFTPQGNTEAFF
D: .
size: many
J: TRBJ1-1
V: TRBV6-5

DNA: TGTGCCATCAGTGAGTCAGGGTTGGCGGTGGCAGTTGTTTTCTTT
CDR3: CAISESGLAVAVVFF
D: .
size: many
J: TRBJ1-1
V: TRBV10-3

DNA: TGTGCCAGCGCGACGAGGGGGCCCTTCTCCTACGAGCAGTACTTC
CDR3: CASATRGPFSYEQYF
D: TRBD1
size: many
J: TRBJ2-7
V: TRBV12-3/TRBV12-4

DNA: TGTGCCAGCAGCCGACGTAACTACAAGACCCAGTACTTC
CDR3: CASSRRNYKTQYF
D: .
size: .
J: TRBJ2-5
V: TRBV7-2

DNA: TGTGCCAGCAGCTTAGATGGGGGGCTGGAGACCCAGTACTTC
CDR3: CASSLDGGLETQYF
D: .
size: .
J: TRBJ2-5
V: TRBV7-9

DNA: TGTGCCAGCAGCCGGGGACAGGGGGTTGGCTACACCTTC
CDR3: CASSRGQGVGYTF
D: TRBD1
size: .
J: TRBJ1-2
V: TRBV11-3

DNA: TGCAGTGCTAGATTGTTAGCGGGGGTCCTTGAGACCCAGTACTTC
CDR3: CSARLLAGVLETQYF
D: TRBD2
size: .
J: TRBJ2-5
V: TRBV20-1

DNA: TGTGCCAGCAGCCAAGCGTACAGGGCCCGCGAGCAGTACTTC
CDR3: CASSQAYRAREQYF
D: .
size: few
J: TRBJ2-7
V: TRBV3-1

DNA: TGCGCCAGCAGCGCGGGACAGGCGCACTATGGCTACACCTTC
CDR3: CASSAGQAHYGYTF
D: TRBD1
size: .
J: TRBJ1-2
V: TRBV5-1

DNA: TGTGCCAGCAGCTTAAACCGGGACACCCTATCGGGTGGCTACACCTTC
CDR3: CASSLNRDTLSGGYTF
D: .
size: few
J: TRBJ1-2
V: TRBV11-2

DNA: TGTGCCAGCAGGGCAGGGGTGAACACTGAAGCTTTCTTT
CDR3: CASRAGVNTEAFF
D: .
size: many
J: TRBJ1-1
V: TRBV2

DNA: TGTGCCAGCAGCCAAGAGGAGGGGAACTATGGCTACACCTTC
CDR3: CASSQEEGNYGYTF
D: .
size: many
J: TRBJ1-2
V: TRBV4-2

DNA: TGTGCCAGCAGCGTAGAGGACAGGTCCTACGAGCAGTACTTC
CDR3: CASSVEDRSYEQYF
D: TRBD1
size: .
J: TRBJ2-7
V: TRBV9

DNA: TGTGCCAGCAGTCCCAGACATATCCTAGGCTACGAGCAGTACTTC
CDR3: CASSPRHILGYEQYF
D: .
size: .
J: TRBJ2-7
V: TRBV12-3/TRBV12-4

DNA: TGTGCCAGCAGCCCGGGCCCTCGCGAGCGGTACTTC
CDR3: CASSPGPRERYF
D: .
size: .
J: TRBJ2-7
V: TRBV7-6

DNA: TGTGCCAGCAGTTTACAGGGGATACAATACGAGCAGTACTTC
CDR3: CASSLQGIQYEQYF
D: .
size: many
J: TRBJ2-7
V: TRBV12-3/TRBV12-4

DNA: TGTGCCAGCAGTTACCCGACCGGGACAACAGCTAACTATGGCTACACCTTC
CDR3: CASSYPTGTTANYGYTF
D: .
size: many
J: TRBJ1-2
V: TRBV6-5

DNA: TGTGCCAGCACCCTGGGGGGGGCCGGCCAGCCCCAGCATTTT
CDR3: CASTLGGAGQPQHF
D: .
size: many
J: TRBJ1-5
V: TRBV12-3/TRBV12-4

DNA: TGTGCCAGCAGTTCCACACCCGCGGGGAGGCGGGAGACCCAGTACTTC
CDR3: CASSSTPAGRRETQYF
D: .
size: .
J: TRBJ2-5
V: TRBV12-3/TRBV12-4

DNA: TGTGCCAGCAGCTTGCGACTAGCGGGAAAAGCGGCCCAGTACTTC
CDR3: CASSLRLAGKAAQYF
D: TRBD2
size: few
J: TRBJ2-5
V: TRBV11-2

DNA: TGCAGTGCTAGAGGTTTCGCGGGGGGGGTACAAGAGACCCAGTACTTC
CDR3: CSARGFAGGVQETQYF
D: TRBD2
size: .
J: TRBJ2-5
V: TRBV20-1

DNA: TGTGCCAGCAGTGAATGGGACAGACCTAACTATGGCTACACCTTC
CDR3: CASSEWDRPNYGYTF
D: TRBD1
size: many
J: TRBJ1-2
V: TRBV25-1